The clone carrying this TCR beta chain was counted once. The data originate from a study of blood T cell repertoires in COVID-19. Clones were read by immunoSEQ multiplex PCR, and TCRdb kept only the in-frame ones, dropping some. The sample has around 68,000 clones; 75% to 90% are singletons. Germline loops: CDR1 GTSNPN, CDR2 SVGIG (reference sequence). V shed 5 bases, J shed 4 bases, and the junction held 2 bases outside the gene matches. There are 14 residues in the CDR3. This receptor was taken from a man in his fifties or sixties with acute or convalescent COVID-19. The chain links TRBV30 to TRBJ1-6; 10 nucleotides align to TRBD1. Sequenced: peripheral blood. The CDR3 DNA reads TGTGCCTGGGGGACAGGGGCATATAATTCACCCCTCCACTTT. It is translated as CAWGTGAYNSPLHF.